Each of the 4 T cell receptor beta chains below was sequenced from the same sample in a study of cytomegalovirus exposure and HLA in healthy donors. Both 60 Vbeta primers and 13 Jbeta primers went into the PCR. Generated by immunoSEQ multiplex PCR, the TCRdb table keeps only in-frame clones and is missing some. The sample has about 130,000 clones, 65% to 75% seen once. Material: PBMCs. The receptors stem from a woman aged 45-60 years in good health and CMV-seropositive.

This clone was observed a few times. The chain couples TRBV25-1 to TRBJ2-1; TRBD2 is a possible D gene (5 bases). The ends were cut back, 6 bases at V and 10 bases at J, with 10 bases in the middle. Germline V gene lookup returns CDR1 MGHDK and CDR2 SYGVNS. This CDR3 is built from 11 residues. CDR3 nucleotides: TGTGCCAGCAGGGCCGGGGTAGAGCAGTTCTTC. This sequence encodes CASRAGVEQFF.

This chain links TRBV6-5 with TRBJ1-1, with D perhaps TRBD1 (5 bases). Germline CDR1 reads MNHEY; CDR2 reads SVGAGI. CDR3 size: 13 residues. Between the trimmed V and J ends, which lost 8 bases and 11 bases, there was a span of 21 bases. The CDR3 protein is CASLPSAGGNAFF. The CDR3 bases are TGTGCCAGCCTCCCCTCGGCGGGGGGGAATGCTTTCTTT.

The genes are TRBV7-9 and TRBJ2-3; 9 nucleotides line up with TRBD2. This CDR3 region has 16 residues. Germline CDR1 reads SEHNR; CDR2 reads FQNEAQ (reference sequence). The trim removed 1 base at V and 4 bases at J, leaving 6 bases unmatched. The CDR3: CASSLVRGGAADTQYF. In DNA, the CDR3 is TGTGCCAGCAGCTTAGTTCGCGGGGGGGCCGCAGATACGCAGTATTTT.

The chain is built from TRBV7-3 and TRBJ2-5, with 8 positions matching TRBD2. The CDR3 totals 16 residues. V was pared by 2 bases and J by 4 bases, with 9 bases of the junction left unmatched. In germline, CDR1 is SGHTA, CDR2 FQGTGA. CDR3 nucleotides: TGTGCCAGCAGCTTATTTCCGGGGGGGCGTCGAGAGACCCAGTACTTC. Amino acid sequence: CASSLFPGGRRETQYF.